A selection of T cell receptor beta chains follows, all from one sample in a study of T cell repertoires in cytomegalovirus infection. One entry per CDR3 protein results from TCRdb running MiXCR on the reads. The data show 150,000 to 200,000 distinct CDR3 sequences, over 13% seen once. Sequenced input: PBMCs. The receptors were sampled from a human donor in good health (CMV status not recorded). Some clones in this sample may be carry-over from other donors' samples. Each CDR3 is given with its conserved first and last residue. A D gene is named only where the DNA matches it firmly. Clone sizes are given selectively: once, few, many, or a class where the clone is expanded.

.	TRBV4-2	few	TRBJ2-7	CASSQDYGSLVSYEQYF	TGTGCCAGCAGCCAAGACTACGGCAGTTTAGTCTCCTACGAGCAGTACTTC
TRBD2	TRBV15	.	TRBJ2-7	CATSRVTGTSGSSYEQYF	TGTGCCACCAGCAGGGTCACCGGGACTAGCGGGAGCTCCTACGAGCAGTACTTC
TRBD2	TRBV28	.	TRBJ2-5	CASSREGFQETQYF	TGTGCCAGCAGTCGGGAGGGATTCCAAGAGACCCAGTACTTC
.	TRBV20-1	few	TRBJ2-1	CSASSPILTEQFF	TGCAGTGCTTCCTCTCCGATATTGACTGAGCAGTTCTTC
.	TRBV29-1	few	TRBJ2-5	CSVERRGVAETQYF	TGCAGCGTTGAACGCAGGGGGGTAGCGGAGACCCAGTACTTC
.	TRBV29-1	.	TRBJ1-2	CSVEVGGLVHYGYTF	TGCAGCGTTGAGGTTGGGGGACTCGTTCACTATGGCTACACCTTC
.	TRBV27	many	TRBJ2-4	CASSNLGPRIAKNIQYF	TGTGCCAGCAGTAACCTAGGACCCAGAATAGCCAAAAACATTCAGTACTTC
.	TRBV6-6	.	TRBJ1-1	CASSDYTMGEAEAFF	TGTGCCAGCAGTGACTATACTATGGGGGAAGCTGAAGCTTTCTTT
.	TRBV14	many	TRBJ2-7	CASSQGLRGNSYEQYF	TGTGCCAGCAGCCAAGGGTTGCGGGGAAACTCCTACGAGCAGTACTTC
.	TRBV7-9	many	TRBJ2-7	CASSFGRGSYEQYF	TGTGCCAGCAGCTTCGGCAGGGGCTCCTACGAGCAGTACTTC
.	TRBV10-3	many	TRBJ2-2	CAISEKGTNTGELFF	TGTGCCATCAGTGAAAAGGGGACGAACACCGGGGAGCTGTTTTTT
.	TRBV2	.	TRBJ2-4	CASRSGGAGKIQYF	TGTGCCAGCAGGAGTGGAGGGGCCGGAAAAATTCAGTACTTC
TRBD1	TRBV10-3	few	TRBJ1-1	CAIKGDRVNTEAFF	TGTGCCATCAAGGGCGACAGGGTGAACACTGAAGCTTTCTTT
.	TRBV27	many	TRBJ1-1	CASSLSGGFGEAFF	TGTGCCAGCAGTTTATCAGGAGGGTTCGGTGAAGCTTTCTTT
.	TRBV7-6	.	TRBJ2-5	CASLKGPGRGTQYF	TGTGCCAGCCTTAAGGGTCCCGGGCGTGGGACCCAGTACTTC
.	TRBV28	.	TRBJ2-3	CASSLRGGTQYF	TGTGCCAGCAGTTTAAGAGGGGGTACGCAGTATTTT
TRBD2	TRBV20-1	few	TRBJ2-1	CSARDDRIRTSRVSNEQFF	TGCAGTGCTAGAGATGATAGAATTAGGACTAGCCGGGTCTCCAATGAGCAGTTCTTC